Listed below are T cell receptor beta chains from one sample, sequenced in a study of blood T cells in healthy people across ages. One entry per CDR3 protein, called by TCRdb with MiXCR from the 5' RACE reads. Altogether about 970,000 distinct CDR3 sequences are present, around 54% being singletons, with the ten largest covering about a fifth. The sequencing sample was made of blood. The receptors were sampled from a woman in her fifties or sixties in good health. The CDR3 runs from the conserved cysteine through the conserved F or W. D genes are given only for firm matches. The size of a clone is reported for some rows only, either as once, few or many, or as a class for expanded clones.

abundance,d_gene,v_gene,j_gene,CDR3nt,CDR3aa
NA,NA,TRBV7-6,TRBJ1-2,TGTGCCAGCAGCGTAGCGCGGGGCAGCAGCTACACCTTC,CASSVARGSSYTF
few,NA,TRBV18,TRBJ2-7,TGTGCCAGCTCACCACCACAGGACTCCTACGAGCAGTACTTC,CASSPPQDSYEQYF
few,NA,TRBV4-1,TRBJ2-7,TGCGCCAGCAGCCAAACAACCGGGCTAAGCTCCTACGAGCAGTACTTC,CASSQTTGLSSYEQYF
NA,TRBD1,TRBV27,TRBJ2-2,TGTGCCAGCAGTTTAAGGGGGAGACGACAGGGAGAGAACACCGGGGAGCTGTTTTTT,CASSLRGRRQGENTGELFF
NA,TRBD1,TRBV7-9,TRBJ2-4,TGTGCCAGCAGCGTAGGGGGACAGTCAAACATTCAGTACTTC,CASSVGGQSNIQYF
few,NA,TRBV20-1,TRBJ1-2,TGCAGTGCTAGAGATTTGGAGTGGGATGGCTACACCTTC,CSARDLEWDGYTF
NA,NA,TRBV18,TRBJ2-1,TGTGCCAGCTCACCACCGGACGGGAGTCGTCACAATGAGCAGTTCTTC,CASSPPDGSRHNEQFF
NA,NA,TRBV20-1,TRBJ2-5,TGCAGTGCCCCTAGGAGGCTTGGAGAGACCCAGTACTTC,CSAPRRLGETQYF
NA,NA,TRBV4-1,TRBJ2-7,TGCGCCAGCAGCCCAGGTGGGCGGGGCGTATCCTACGAGCAGTACTTC,CASSPGGRGVSYEQYF
NA,TRBD2,TRBV28,TRBJ2-5,TGTGCCAGCAGTTTGACCTCCGGGACTAGAAGGGGGACCCAGTACTTC,CASSLTSGTRRGTQYF
few,NA,TRBV9,TRBJ2-7,TGTGCCAGCAGCGTACATAGCGGACCTTCCTACGAGCAGTACTTC,CASSVHSGPSYEQYF
NA,TRBD2,TRBV27,TRBJ2-1,TGTGCCAGCGCGAGCGGGAACCCCTACAATGAGCAGTTCTTC,CASASGNPYNEQFF
NA,TRBD2,TRBV12-3/TRBV12-4,TRBJ2-3,TGTGCCAGCAGTTCCGGGTTACTAGCGGCTAGCACAGATACGCAGTATTTT,CASSSGLLAASTDTQYF
NA,NA,TRBV19,TRBJ2-7,TGTGCCAGTAGTCACCAGGGCGCCTACAATGAGCAGTACTTC,CASSHQGAYNEQYF
once,NA,TRBV20-1,TRBJ1-1,TGCAGTGCGGCGGGACGGAGGAACACTGAAGCTTTCTTT,CSAAGRRNTEAFF
few,TRBD2,TRBV3-1,TRBJ2-1,TGTGCCAGCAGCCGGCTAGGGACTAGGACCTACAATGAGCAGTTCTTC,CASSRLGTRTYNEQFF
NA,TRBD1,TRBV28,TRBJ2-2,TGTGCCAGCAGCCCAAACAGGGGTTTAACCGGGGAGCTGTTTTTT,CASSPNRGLTGELFF
NA,NA,TRBV6-2/TRBV6-3,TRBJ2-3,TGTGCCAGCAGAGAAAGCGCAGATACGCAGTATTTT,CASRESADTQYF
NA,NA,TRBV15,TRBJ1-6,TGTGCCACCAGCAGAGGCGGCAGGTTTGGGTCCTATAATTCACCCCTCCACTTT,CATSRGGRFGSYNSPLHF
NA,NA,TRBV7-2,TRBJ2-7,TGTGCCAGCAGTCTCCCCAAGGGGCTATTGAACGAGCAGTACTTC,CASSLPKGLLNEQYF
NA,NA,TRBV29-1,TRBJ2-3,TGCAGCGTTCAGAGTTACACAGATACGCAGTATTTT,CSVQSYTDTQYF
NA,NA,TRBV12-3/TRBV12-4,TRBJ2-4,TGTGCCAGCAGCCCCAGGCCGAGGGACATTCAGTACTTC,CASSPRPRDIQYF
few,NA,TRBV29-1,TRBJ1-2,TGCAGCGTTGGGTTAAGCACCTTC,CSVGLSTF
NA,TRBD2,TRBV6-5,TRBJ2-7,TGTGCCAGCAGTGCCCTAATAGCGGGAGGGTACGAGCAGTACTTC,CASSALIAGGYEQYF
NA,NA,TRBV4-1,TRBJ1-1,TGCGCCAGCAGCCAAGATCTTGACATGAACACTGAAGCTTTCTTT,CASSQDLDMNTEAFF
NA,NA,TRBV5-1,TRBJ2-1,TGCGCCAGCAGCCTGGACTTCGATGAGCAGTTCTTC,CASSLDFDEQFF
NA,NA,TRBV4-1,TRBJ2-7,TGCGCCAGCAGCCAAGAGAGGAGTAGTCCCAGCGAGCAGTACTTC,CASSQERSSPSEQYF
few,NA,TRBV12-3/TRBV12-4,TRBJ1-2,TGTGCCAGCAGTTTGAGGGAAAACTATGGCTACACCTTC,CASSLRENYGYTF
few,NA,TRBV7-8,TRBJ2-7,TGTGCCAGCAGCTTATTGGGATCTGCCTACGAGCAGTACTTC,CASSLLGSAYEQYF
few,NA,TRBV27,TRBJ2-5,TGTGCCAGCAGTTTTACTACGACACTCGCCCAAGAGACCCAGTACTTC,CASSFTTTLAQETQYF
NA,NA,TRBV10-3,TRBJ1-2,TGTGCCATCAGTGAGTCTGACGACACAGGAGGCTACACCTTC,CAISESDDTGGYTF
NA,NA,TRBV7-9,TRBJ2-5,TGTGCCAGCAGCCCCCGGCGCGGTGGGGTAGTAGAGACCCAGTACTTC,CASSPRRGGVVETQYF
NA,NA,TRBV6-1,TRBJ1-1,TGTGCCGCCGTCCAAGGGACACATAACACTGAAGCTTTCTTT,CAAVQGTHNTEAFF
NA,NA,TRBV29-1,TRBJ2-1,TGCAGCGTTTGGGGCCCTGGCAATGAGCAGTTCTTC,CSVWGPGNEQFF
NA,TRBD2,TRBV7-2,TRBJ2-3,TGTGCCAGCAGCTTATTGGCGGGAGGGCTGGAAGATACGCAGTATTTT,CASSLLAGGLEDTQYF
NA,TRBD2,TRBV4-1,TRBJ2-2,TGCGCCAGCAGCCAAGGTGCTAGCGGGAAAAATACCGGGGAGCTGTTTTTT,CASSQGASGKNTGELFF